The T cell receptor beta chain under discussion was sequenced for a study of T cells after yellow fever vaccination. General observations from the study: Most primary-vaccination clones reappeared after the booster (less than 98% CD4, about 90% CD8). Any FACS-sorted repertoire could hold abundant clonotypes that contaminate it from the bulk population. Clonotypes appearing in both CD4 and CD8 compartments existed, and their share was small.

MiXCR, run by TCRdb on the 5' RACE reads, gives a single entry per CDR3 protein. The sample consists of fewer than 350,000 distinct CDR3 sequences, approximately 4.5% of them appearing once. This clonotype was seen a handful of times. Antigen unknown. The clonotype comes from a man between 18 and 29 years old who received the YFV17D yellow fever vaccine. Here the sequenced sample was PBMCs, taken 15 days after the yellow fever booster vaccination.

DNA for the CDR3: TGCGCCAGCAGCCCATACGTGGGTACCTACGAGCAGTACGTC. This encodes CASSPYVGTYEQYV. The chain joins TRBV4-1 to TRBJ2-7; D gene ambiguous. The length of the CDR3 is 14 residues. The germline gives CDR1 MGHRA, CDR2 YSYEKL. Trimming took 4 bases from V and 2 from J, leaving 12 bases between them.